Below are 3 T cell receptor beta chains sequenced from a single sample in a study of blood T cell repertoires in COVID-19. Sequencing used immunoSEQ multiplex PCR; TCRdb keeps in-frame clones, though not all of them. Of about 410,000 clones in the sample, around nine tenths were seen once. The sample was peripheral blood. These receptors came from a woman between 40 and 50 years old with COVID-19, enrolled during active disease.

This chain uses TRBV6-2 or TRBV6-3 with TRBJ1-5, with TRBD1 matching over 9 bases. The germline V gene encodes CDR1 MNHEY and CDR2 SVGEGT. The CDR3 consists of 16 residues. The V gene end was trimmed by 2 bases and the J gene end by 4 bases; junction bases not matched to a gene: 6. The DNA of the CDR3 is TGTGCCAGCAGTTACCTTACGGGACAGGGAAATCAGCCCCAGCATTTT. It encodes CASSYLTGQGNQPQHF.

The genes are TRBV5-1 and TRBJ1-4, with 9 bases identical to TRBD1. Germline V gene sequence: CDR1 SGHRS, CDR2 YFSETQ. The CDR3 sequence is 15 residues long. J was trimmed by 7 bases and V by 4 bases; bases with no gene match: 8. The CDR3 loop is CASSEQGARGEKLFF. DNA of the CDR3: TGCGCCAGCAGCGAACAGGGGGCGCGTGGTGAAAAACTGTTTTTT.

The chain combines TRBV10-3 with TRBJ1-1, with D unresolved. Germline lookup yields CDR1 ENHRY and CDR2 SYGVKD. This CDR3 has 11 residues. V was cut by 8 bases and J by 6 bases, with 10 bases left in between. DNA of the CDR3: TGTGCCATCGGCCCCCTGGCTGAAGCTTTCTTT. This sequence encodes CAIGPLAEAFF.